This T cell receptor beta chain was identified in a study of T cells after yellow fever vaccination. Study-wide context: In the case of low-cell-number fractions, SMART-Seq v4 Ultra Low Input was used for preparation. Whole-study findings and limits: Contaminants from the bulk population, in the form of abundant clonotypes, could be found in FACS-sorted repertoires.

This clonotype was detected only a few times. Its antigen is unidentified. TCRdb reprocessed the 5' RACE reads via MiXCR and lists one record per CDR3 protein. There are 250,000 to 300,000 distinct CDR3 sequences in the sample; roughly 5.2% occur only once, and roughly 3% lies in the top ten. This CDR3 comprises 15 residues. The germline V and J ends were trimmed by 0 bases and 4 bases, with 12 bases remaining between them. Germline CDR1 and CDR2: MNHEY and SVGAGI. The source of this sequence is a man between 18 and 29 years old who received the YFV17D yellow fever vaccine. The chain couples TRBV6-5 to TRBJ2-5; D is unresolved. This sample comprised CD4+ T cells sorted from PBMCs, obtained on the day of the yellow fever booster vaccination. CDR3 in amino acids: CASSYSLPVGETQYF. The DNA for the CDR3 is TGTGCCAGCAGTTACTCCCTACCCGTAGGAGAGACCCAGTACTTC.